This TCR beta chain was found in a study of blood T cell repertoires in COVID-19. Under the authors' procedure: Estimation of nucleated cell counts relied on the amplification of reference gene primers. Repertoires were generated with immunoSEQ multiplex PCR, while TCRdb's copy carries only in-frame clones and drops some. Clone size and V and J calls were adopted from that table, with D and trimming inferred from the DNA. The profile shows a few hundred thousand clones, around nine tenths of them singletons. The CDR3 totals 15 residues. Germline V lookup: CDR1 MDHEN, CDR2 SYDVKM. The trim removed 4 bases at V and 4 bases at J, leaving 6 bases unmatched.

This clonotype originated in a woman in her forties or fifties who had been exposed to COVID-19. This sequence joins TRBV28 and TRBJ2-7, with 11 positions matching TRBD2. Sequencing was done on a sample of PBMCs or T cells enriched from blood (not recorded which). This CDR3 reads CASSWGTSGGYEQYF. The CDR3 bases are TGTGCCAGCAGTTGGGGTACTAGCGGGGGTTACGAGCAGTACTTC.